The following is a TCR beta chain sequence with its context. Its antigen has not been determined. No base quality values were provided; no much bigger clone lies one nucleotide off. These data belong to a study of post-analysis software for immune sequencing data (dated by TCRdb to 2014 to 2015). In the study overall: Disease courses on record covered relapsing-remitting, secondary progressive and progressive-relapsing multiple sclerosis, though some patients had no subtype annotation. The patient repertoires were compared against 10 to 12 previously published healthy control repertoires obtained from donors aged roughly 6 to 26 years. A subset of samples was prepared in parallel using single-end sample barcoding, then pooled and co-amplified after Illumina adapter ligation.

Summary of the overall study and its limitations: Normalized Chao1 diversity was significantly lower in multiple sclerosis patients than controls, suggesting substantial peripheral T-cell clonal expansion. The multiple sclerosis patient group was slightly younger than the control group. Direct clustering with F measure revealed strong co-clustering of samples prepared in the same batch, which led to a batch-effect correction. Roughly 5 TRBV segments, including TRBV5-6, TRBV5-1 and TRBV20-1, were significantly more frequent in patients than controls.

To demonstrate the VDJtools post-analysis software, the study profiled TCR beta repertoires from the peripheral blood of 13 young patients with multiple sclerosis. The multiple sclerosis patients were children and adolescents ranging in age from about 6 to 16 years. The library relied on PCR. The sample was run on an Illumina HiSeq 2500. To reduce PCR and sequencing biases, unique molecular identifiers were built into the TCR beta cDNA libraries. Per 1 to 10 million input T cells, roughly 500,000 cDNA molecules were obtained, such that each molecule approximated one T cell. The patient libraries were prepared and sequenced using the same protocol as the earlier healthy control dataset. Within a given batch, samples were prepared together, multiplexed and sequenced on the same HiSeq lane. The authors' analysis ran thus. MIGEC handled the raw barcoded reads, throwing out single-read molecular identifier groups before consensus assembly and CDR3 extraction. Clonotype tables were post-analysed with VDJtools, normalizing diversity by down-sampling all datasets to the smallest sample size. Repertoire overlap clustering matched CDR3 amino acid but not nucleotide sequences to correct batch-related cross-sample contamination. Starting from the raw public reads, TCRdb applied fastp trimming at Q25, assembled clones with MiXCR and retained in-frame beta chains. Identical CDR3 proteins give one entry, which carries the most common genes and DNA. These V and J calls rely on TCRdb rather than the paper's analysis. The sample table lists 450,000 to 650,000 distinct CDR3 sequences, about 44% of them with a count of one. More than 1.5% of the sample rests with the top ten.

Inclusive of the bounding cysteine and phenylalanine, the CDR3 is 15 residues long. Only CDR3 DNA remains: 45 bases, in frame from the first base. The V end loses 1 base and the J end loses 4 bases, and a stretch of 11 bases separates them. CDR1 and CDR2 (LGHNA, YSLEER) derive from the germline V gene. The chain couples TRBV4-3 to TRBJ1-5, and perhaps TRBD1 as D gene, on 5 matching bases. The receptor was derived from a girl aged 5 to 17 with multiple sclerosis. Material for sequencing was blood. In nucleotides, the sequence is TGCGCCAGCAGCCAAGTATTGGGGCGGAATCAGCCCCAGCATTTT. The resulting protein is CASSQVLGRNQPQHF.